This T cell receptor beta chain was recorded in a study of cytomegalovirus exposure and HLA in healthy donors. Primers included in the PCR were 60 Vbeta and 13 Jbeta primers. The table came from immunoSEQ multiplex PCR; TCRdb's copy has only in-frame clones and leaves some out. Of 90,000 or so clones listed, roughly 77% were seen once; the top ten hold roughly 4.2%. This clone has more than one count but fewer than ten. This receptor was obtained from a man between 60 and 70 years old in good health and CMV-seronegative. Material: PBMCs.

The CDR3 spells CASSLLPSVTSSYNEQFF. The CDR3 DNA reads TGCGCCAGCAGCCTGCTTCCTAGCGTAACCAGCTCCTACAATGAGCAGTTCTTC. The chain is built from TRBV5-1 and TRBJ2-1; the D gene is possibly TRBD2 (6 bases). Germline V gene data show CDR1 as SGHRS and CDR2 as YFSETQ. Trimming removed 4 bases at V and 0 bases at J, with 20 bases between. The CDR3 contains 18 residues.